The clone carrying this TCR beta chain has a handful of counts. The TCR library protocol attached unique molecular identifiers to the individual cDNA molecules. TCRdb reanalysed the 5' RACE reads using MiXCR and keeps one entry per CDR3 protein. The table has tens of thousands of distinct CDR3 sequences, around 15% seen once. This specimen comes from a study of early T cells in non-severe SARS-CoV-2 infection. Across the whole study: Chains stayed unpaired after sequencing of bulk RNA from unsorted whole blood.

Trimming shortened V by 3 bases and J by 2 bases, and 7 bases separated the two germline ends. The germline V gene encodes CDR1 SGHDN and CDR2 FVKESK. This CDR3 has 13 residues. The chain has TRBV14 and TRBJ1-2; D call uncertain. The sequence derives from an adult who was a healthcare worker with PCR-confirmed SARS-CoV-2 infection or an uninfected control (not recorded which). Input material: whole blood. Here the CDR3 reads CASSQHRNYGYTF. The DNA for the CDR3 is TGTGCCAGCAGCCAGCACCGAAACTATGGCTACACCTTC.